Each of the 22 T cell receptor beta chains below was sequenced from the same sample in a study of blood T cell repertoires in COVID-19. Sequenced by immunoSEQ multiplex PCR; TCRdb stores in-frame clones only, minus some. The sample has 450,000 to 500,000 clones; about 88% are singletons. The sample was PBMCs or T cells enriched from blood (not recorded which). All receptors come from a woman aged 60-75 years who had recovered from COVID-19.

V and J are TRBV2 and TRBJ1-3, with unresolved D. The germline V and J ends were trimmed by 4 bases and 4 bases, with 11 bases remaining between them. CDR1 is SNHLY, CDR2 FYNNEI, per germline. The CDR3 spans 14 residues. The CDR3: CASSAASGGNTIYF. The CDR3 nucleotides are TGTGCCAGCAGTGCCGCCTCCGGGGGAAACACCATATATTTT.

The chain has TRBV5-4 and TRBJ1-1; D perhaps matches TRBD1 (6 bases). This CDR3 contains 12 residues. V lost 1 base and J 5 bases, leaving 6 bases between the germline ends. CDR1 is SGHNT and CDR2 is YYREEE in the germline V gene (reference sequence). In DNA, the CDR3 is TGTGCCAGCAGCTTGACAGGGACTGAAGCTTTCTTT. It yields the protein CASSLTGTEAFF.

The V and J genes are TRBV11-2 and TRBJ1-6, with TRBD1 matching over 8 bases. CDR1 is SGHAT, CDR2 FQNNGV, per germline. J lost 7 bases, V lost 2 bases, and 1 base had no gene match. CDR3 length: 14 amino acids. The CDR3 nucleotides read TGTGCCAGCAGCTTACGGACAGGGAATTCACCCCTCCACTTT. Translation gives CASSLRTGNSPLHF.

The V gene is TRBV4-1, the J gene TRBJ1-2; D remains unclear. The V and J ends lost 0 bases and 0 bases respectively, with 8 bases between them. The germline V gene encodes CDR1 MGHRA and CDR2 YSYEKL. This CDR3 has 15 amino acids. For the CDR3, the DNA is TGCGCCAGCAGCCAAGACCCGGTGACTAACTATGGCTACACCTTC. Amino acid sequence: CASSQDPVTNYGYTF.

J is TRBJ1-1 and V is TRBV5-1; 11 bases map to TRBD1. The trim removed 6 bases at V and 4 bases at J, leaving 8 bases unmatched. From germline, CDR1 is SGHRS and CDR2 YFSETQ. The CDR3 length is 15 residues. The CDR3 coding sequence is TGCGCCAGCACCAGGACAGGGGGCGCGGGCACTGAAGCTTTCTTT. Translation gives CASTRTGGAGTEAFF. The full variable domain, its missing parts supplied by reference TRBV5-1 and TRBJ1-1, is KAGVTQTPRYLIKTRGQQVTLSCSPISGHRSVSWYQQTPGQGLQFLFEYFSETQRNKGNFPGRFSGRQFSNSRSEMNVSTLELGDSALYLCASTRTGGAGTEAFFGQGTRLTVV.

The rearrangement uses TRBV7-9 and TRBJ1-5, with D possibly being TRBD1 (5 bases). CDR3 length: 17 amino acids. Trimming stripped 1 base from V and 2 bases from J, with 15 bases between. Germline loops: CDR1 SEHNR, CDR2 FQNEAQ (reference sequence). The CDR3 coding sequence is TGTGCCAGCAGCTTAGTGGTCGGGGGATCGGGCAATCAGCCCCAGCATTTT. Its protein is CASSLVVGGSGNQPQHF.

V and J are TRBV19 and TRBJ2-2, with TRBD2 as a possible D gene (6 bases). This CDR3 is 15 amino acids long. V was pared by 7 bases and J by 2 bases, with 14 bases between. Germline V lookup: CDR1 LNHDA, CDR2 SQIVND (reference sequence). The chain's CDR3 is CASKIRRENTGELFF. Written as DNA, the CDR3 is TGTGCCAGTAAAATTCGGCGGGAAAACACCGGGGAGCTGTTTTTT.

This clone was recorded at least ten times. This chain joins TRBV7-9 and TRBJ2-7; TRBD1 aligns across 11 bases. CDR3 length: 15 residues. Trimming at V came to 5 bases and at J to 7 bases, leaving 10 bases not matched to a gene. The germline V gene has CDR1 SEHNR and CDR2 FQNEAQ (reference sequence). CDR3 nucleotides: TGTGCCAGCAGCCGGGGACAGGGGGTCCCCCGGGAGCAGTACTTC. It is translated as CASSRGQGVPREQYF.

This clone was seen just once. This chain uses TRBV10-3 with TRBJ1-2; D gene uncertain. This CDR3 spans 17 amino acids. Germline CDR1 and CDR2: ENHRY and SYGVKD. V dropped 3 bases and J dropped 4 bases, with 21 bases sitting between them. The CDR3 is CAISESLVSGRAYGYTF. The DNA for the CDR3 is TGTGCCATCAGTGAATCATTGGTTTCCGGGAGGGCCTATGGCTACACCTTC.

The chain recombines TRBV5-1 with TRBJ2-1; tentative D call: TRBD1 (5 bases). The CDR3 totals 14 residues. Trimming pared 1 base from V and 8 bases from J, leaving 13 bases between. The germline CDR1 and CDR2 sequences are SGHRS and YFSETQ. The CDR3 spells CASSLSAGWDEQFF. The CDR3 region has the DNA TGCGCCAGCAGCTTGTCCGCAGGGTGGGATGAGCAGTTCTTC. The variable domain in full, with the rest retrieved from reference TRBV5-1 and TRBJ2-1, is KAGVTQTPRYLIKTRGQQVTLSCSPISGHRSVSWYQQTPGQGLQFLFEYFSETQRNKGNFPGRFSGRQFSNSRSEMNVSTLELGDSALYLCASSLSAGWDEQFFGPGTRLTVL.

For this clone: The sample contains more than one DNA sequence encoding this CDR3. CDR3 amino acids: CASSLTGNTEAFF. CDR3 bases: TGTGCCAGCAGCTTGACAGGGAATACTGAAGCTTTCTTT. The chain recombines TRBV11-2 with TRBJ1-1; 7 nucleotides match TRBD1. The CDR3 extends over 13 amino acids. V lost 3 bases to trimming and J lost 5 bases; unmatched junction nucleotides: 3. From germline, CDR1 is SGHAT and CDR2 FQNNGV.

The rearrangement joins TRBV7-2 to TRBJ2-1; TRBD2 matches 10 bases. CDR3 size: 15 residues. CDR1 is SGHTA and CDR2 is FQGNSA in the germline V gene. Trimming at V came to 5 bases and at J to 4 bases, leaving 5 bases not matched to a gene. This CDR3 reads CASSASGGYYNEQFF. The CDR3 DNA is TGTGCCAGCAGCGCTAGCGGGGGCTATTACAATGAGCAGTTCTTC.

This clone was observed once. The chain joins TRBV28 to TRBJ1-1, with D uncertain. Germline V gene data show CDR1 as MDHEN and CDR2 as SYDVKM. Trimming left V 2 bases short and J 0 bases short, with 7 bases between. This CDR3 contains 14 residues. The CDR3 sequence is CASSLSLMNTEAFF. As DNA, the CDR3 is TGTGCCAGCAGTTTAAGCCTGATGAACACTGAAGCTTTCTTT.

This sequence joins TRBV6-1 and TRBJ1-2, with a tentative D call TRBD1 (6 bases). In germline, CDR1 is MNHNS, CDR2 SASEGT. The CDR3 sequence is 16 residues long. Trimming removed 5 bases at V and 6 bases at J, with 22 bases between. DNA for the CDR3: TGTGCCAGCAGTAAAGTAGGGGTACTCGGGGGGCATGGCTACACCTTC. This sequence encodes CASSKVGVLGGHGYTF.

The chain uses TRBV7-2 and TRBJ1-2, with 9 bases identical to TRBD1. The CDR3 consists of 15 residues. V trimming: 6 bases; J trimming: 0 bases; junction bases outside the gene matches: 5. The germline CDR1 and CDR2 sequences are SGHTA and FQGNSA. The CDR3 DNA sequence: TGTGCCAGCAGTTCTCGACAGGGGGCTAACTATGGCTACACCTTC. This encodes CASSSRQGANYGYTF.

The gene calls are TRBV29-1 and TRBJ2-3, with 7 bases that match TRBD2. V lost 3 bases, J lost 2 bases, and 14 bases stayed unmatched. This CDR3 region has 17 residues. Germline V lookup: CDR1 SQVTM, CDR2 ANQGSEA. The CDR3 sequence is CSVDPLGRGVLTDTQYF. DNA for the CDR3: TGCAGCGTTGACCCCCTTGGCCGGGGGGTCCTCACAGATACGCAGTATTTT.

The chain joins TRBV18 to TRBJ1-5, with D perhaps matching TRBD1 (6 bases). Germline CDR1 and CDR2: KGHSH and LQKENI. Deletions cut 4 bases from V and 0 bases from J, with 7 bases between. The CDR3 is 14 amino acids. In DNA form, the CDR3 reads TGTGCCAGCTCACAGGGGGTTAGCAATCAGCCCCAGCATTTT. This gives the protein CASSQGVSNQPQHF.

This chain connects TRBV9 to TRBJ1-2; D not resolved. V lost 3 bases and J 3 bases, leaving 18 bases between the germline ends. Germline loops: CDR1 SGDLS, CDR2 YYNGEE. The CDR3 has 16 amino acids. The CDR3 DNA reads as TGTGCCAGCAGCGCCCCACAAGCGAACTTCGACTATGGCTACACCTTC. This codes for CASSAPQANFDYGYTF.

This rearrangement joins TRBV19 to TRBJ1-5; the D is unclear. Germline CDR1 reads LNHDA; CDR2 reads SQIVND (reference sequence). The V and J ends lost 7 bases and 4 bases respectively, with 17 bases between them. The CDR3 is made up of 15 amino acids. The CDR3 coding sequence is TGTGCCAGTACCCCGCTGGCGGGTGGGAATCAGCCCCAGCATTTT. This sequence encodes CASTPLAGGNQPQHF.

The chain carries TRBV7-9 and TRBJ1-5; a weak D match, TRBD1 (5 bases). Deletions cut 1 base from V and 6 bases from J, with 13 bases between. The CDR3 is made up of 15 amino acids. Germline CDR1 is SEHNR and CDR2 is FQNEAQ (reference sequence). The DNA of the CDR3 is TGTGCCAGCAGCTTAGATCAGGTGGGGGGTCAGCCCCAGCATTTT. Its translation: CASSLDQVGGQPQHF.

This clone showed up just once. CDR3 sequence reads: CASSPIQGFSSYEQYF. DNA of the CDR3: TGTGCCAGTAGTCCCATACAGGGGTTTAGCTCCTACGAGCAGTACTTC. V and J are TRBV19 and TRBJ2-7, with 7 positions matching TRBD1. Losses at the gene ends were 5 bases for V and 0 bases for J; bases not matched to a gene: 10. The CDR3 consists of 16 residues. CDR1 is LNHDA, CDR2 SQIVND, per germline (reference sequence). Looking up the rest from reference TRBV19 and TRBJ2-7 gives the full variable domain: DGGITQSPKYLFRKEGQNVTLSCEQNLNHDAMYWYRQDPGQGLRLIYYSQIVNDFQKGDIAEGYSVSREKKESFPLTVTSAQKNPTAFYLCASSPIQGFSSYEQYFGPGTRLTVT.

V gene TRBV2 combines with J gene TRBJ2-1; TRBD2 aligns across 10 bases. The CDR3 length is 14 residues. The ends lost 5 bases at V and 7 bases at J; junction bases unmatched: 5. Germline V gene data show CDR1 as SNHLY and CDR2 as FYNNEI. The CDR3 sequence: CASSSPSGGNEQFF. The CDR3 coding sequence is TGTGCCAGCAGTTCCCCTAGCGGGGGTAATGAGCAGTTCTTC.